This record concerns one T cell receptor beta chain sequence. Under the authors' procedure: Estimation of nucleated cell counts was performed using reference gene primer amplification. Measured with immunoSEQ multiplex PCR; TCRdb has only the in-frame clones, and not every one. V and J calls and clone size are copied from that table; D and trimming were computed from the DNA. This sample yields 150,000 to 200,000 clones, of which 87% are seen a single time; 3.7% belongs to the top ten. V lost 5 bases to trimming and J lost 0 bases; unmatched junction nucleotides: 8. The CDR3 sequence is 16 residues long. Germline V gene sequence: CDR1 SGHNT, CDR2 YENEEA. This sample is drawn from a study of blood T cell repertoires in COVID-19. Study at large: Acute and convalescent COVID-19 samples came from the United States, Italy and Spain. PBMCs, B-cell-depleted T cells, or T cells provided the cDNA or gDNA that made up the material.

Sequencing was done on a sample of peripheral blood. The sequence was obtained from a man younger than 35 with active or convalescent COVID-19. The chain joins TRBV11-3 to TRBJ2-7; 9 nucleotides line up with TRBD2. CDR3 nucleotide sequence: TGTGCCAGCAGCCCCCTGACTAGCGGTCTCTCCTACGAGCAGTACGTC. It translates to CASSPLTSGLSYEQYV.